This paragraph reports one T cell receptor (beta chain). The same CDR3 also results from other DNA sequences found in this sample. Which cohort a participant joined came from the clinical history participants gave. Profiled with immunoSEQ multiplex PCR; TCRdb holds only in-frame clones, not every one. The sample includes around 400,000 clones, nearly 90% of them seen just once. The entry originates in a study of blood T cell repertoires in COVID-19. This CDR3 is 12 amino acids long. Germline-derived CDR1 and CDR2 are SQVTM and ANQGSEA. V lost 1 base and J lost 4, with 7 bases in between. The chain employs TRBV29-1 and TRBJ1-2; D is possibly TRBD1 (5 bases). Sequences were obtained from PBMCs or T cells enriched from blood (not recorded which). The sequence came from a woman aged 18-35 years who had been exposed to COVID-19. DNA of the CDR3: TGCAGCGTTGAAGGGGGCGGCTATGGCTACACCTTC. Protein product: CSVEGGGYGYTF.